This T cell receptor beta chain was identified during a study of blood T cells in healthy people across ages (dated by TCRdb to the mid-2010s). For the wider study: In model experiments, roughly one uniquely barcoded TCR beta cDNA molecule per two T cells was captured by template switching. The study measured age-related changes in TCR beta repertoire diversity using deep sequencing normalized with unique cDNA molecular identifiers. To avoid experimental bias, donors of different ages were randomly spread across the sequencing lanes. Using the same blood draw, the study looked at two additional independent replicas of 1 million unique cDNA reads for two donors, one aged 18 to 30 and the other aged 80 or older. The donors were split into four age groups: young (average about 15 years), middle-aged (about 40), aged (roughly 68) and long-lived (about 74). Study-wide findings and limitations: Compared with the aged group, the long-lived group had more naive CD4+ T cells, fewer expanded clones and increased TCR diversity, a pattern suggesting age selection. The CMV infection status of donors was not known, potentially confounding age-related changes in expanded clonotypes. Observed TCR beta diversity per million T cells fell roughly linearly with age, and a significant reduction was already apparent by age around 40. A strong correlation was found between observed TCR beta diversity and the percentage of naive T cells measured by flow cytometry. Estimates of total diversity based on one million sequenced T cells were regarded as lower bounds and as underestimates. Because profiling used bulk unsorted PBMCs, naive and antigen-experienced compartments could not be compared conclusively.

The protocol used for the library was 5' RACE. The reads were generated on an Illumina HiSeq 2500. A second PCR of about 7 to 12 cycles was performed with a sample-barcoded 5' primer and a J-beta primer mix. Each TCR beta cDNA molecule received a unique molecular identifier from a template-switch 5' adaptor carrying 12 random nucleotides. Each sample yielded at least 3 million CDR3-containing paired-end reads. First-strand cDNA was synthesized from all RNA with the Mint cDNA synthesis kit, primed by a TRBC-specific oligonucleotide. Following uracil-DNA glycosylase treatment, all cDNA underwent a first 18-cycle PCR with the universal primers M1SS and BC2_uni_R. Per the source publication's procedure: Normalization of each sample was performed by random selection of 1 million high-quality reads, each carrying a distinct molecular identifier. Reads with shared molecular identifiers were discarded instead of being binned into consensus sequences. CDR3 identification, clonotype clustering and error correction used MiTCR with a Q25 quality threshold and the strictest error-elimination algorithm. A nonparametric unseen species model with Euler transformation was used to estimate a lower bound on total TCR beta diversity. TCRdb applied fastp at Q25 and MiXCR to the public reads, then kept only in-frame beta chains. Merged by CDR3 protein, the rows form single entries marked with the most common genes and DNA. The V and J calls were not made by the authors but by TCRdb's processing. This sample lists hundreds of thousands of distinct CDR3 sequences; approximately 53% were detected once. Clones ranked in the top ten supply more than 25% of the sample.

The donors were some 36 Caucasian individuals from Russia, aged roughly 6 to 90 years, who were systemically healthy. Each donor gave roughly 9 milliliters of peripheral blood, drawn into EDTA-treated Vacutainer tubes. Ficoll-Paque density-gradient centrifugation was used to isolate PBMCs, with at least 7 million per sample. Trizol reagent was used to extract total RNA from PBMCs, with at least 5.5 micrograms per sample. Naive CD45RAhigh/CD27high T cell percentages were measured by flow cytometry on a PBMC aliquot from every donor. About this clonotype: Its antigen is still unknown. The sample holds no much larger clone one base away, and base qualities are not on file.

The CDR3 measures 15 amino acids from cysteine to phenylalanine. Only CDR3 DNA remains: 45 bases, in frame from the first base. Trimming takes 6 bases off V and 3 bases off J; junction bases not matched to a gene: 7. The chain joins TRBV12-3 or TRBV12-4 to TRBJ2-2; 7 bases in the junction line up with TRBD1. Sequenced input: blood. The receptor was derived from a man aged 40-50 years in good health. The sequenced DNA is TGTGCCAGCAGACGACAGGGCCCCGACACCGGGGAGCTGTTTTTT. Translation gives CASRRQGPDTGELFF.